A single sample gave rise to the 26 T cell receptor beta chains below, sequenced in a study of Ad26.COV2.S vaccination and SARS-CoV-2 variants. Clones were read by immunoSEQ multiplex PCR, and TCRdb kept only the in-frame ones, dropping some. Counted here are some 450,000 clones, about 90% occurring once; the ten biggest clones make up around 4.5%. As for treatment: some 20 received Ad26.COV2.S at low or high dose, single or two shots; several received placebo; per-sample allocation not given. Each sample was drawn 63 days after the first injection (of vaccine or placebo). The sample consisted of peripheral blood, taken in a trial of Ad26.COV2.S vaccine versus placebo. Source of these receptors: a person between 18 and 65 years old who received the Ad26.COV2.S COVID-19 vaccine or a placebo.

This chain uses TRBV11-1 with TRBJ2-5; TRBD1 aligns across 7 bases. V dropped 5 bases and J dropped 5; count of bases not matched to a gene: 11. The CDR3 is 15 residues long. CDR1 and CDR2 (germline): SGHAT, FQDESV (reference sequence). CDR3 coding DNA: TGTGCCAGCAGCACCACAGGGGCCTCGGGCGAGACCCAGTACTTC. This translates into CASSTTGASGETQYF.

The genes are TRBV28 and TRBJ1-2; D remains ambiguous. The CDR3 is made up of 11 amino acids. Trimming shortened V by 6 bases and J by 4 bases, and 6 bases separated the two germline ends. The germline CDR1 and CDR2 sequences are MDHEN and SYDVKM. The CDR3 DNA reads as TGTGCCAGCAGGGTGTCCTATGGCTACACCTTC. Residues: CASRVSYGYTF.

Only one count was recorded for this clone. The V gene is TRBV11-3, the J gene TRBJ2-2; D possibly corresponds to TRBD2 (6 bases). This CDR3 is 14 amino acids long. V was trimmed by 3 bases and J by 5 bases, leaving 10 bases between them. CDR1 and CDR2 (germline): SGHNT, YENEEA. The CDR3 DNA is TGTGCCAGCAGCTTGGGGGGACGGACCGGGGAGCTGTTTTTT. Encoded protein: CASSLGGRTGELFF.

The chain links TRBV6-5 to TRBJ1-2, with D unclear. V lost 4 bases and J lost 3, with 6 bases in between. The V gene's germline CDR1 is MNHEY and CDR2 SVGAGI. This CDR3 is 12 amino acids long. CDR3 coding DNA: TGTGCCAGCAGTTTACGACACTATGGCTACACCTTC. Amino acid sequence: CASSLRHYGYTF.

The V gene is TRBV7-3, the J gene TRBJ2-1; D might be TRBD2 (6 bases). The V end lost 2 bases, the J end lost 0 bases, and 17 bases lay between the germline ends. Germline lookup yields CDR1 SGHTA and CDR2 FQGTGA. The CDR3 covers 18 residues. This chain's CDR3 is CASSLPILDGSSYNEQFF. CDR3 in DNA: TGTGCCAGCAGCTTACCTATACTAGACGGGAGCTCCTACAATGAGCAGTTCTTC.

This clone was detected a few times. This CDR3 is also generated by other DNA sequences in the sample. CDR3 loop: CATRGGNQPQHF. DNA of the CDR3: TGTGCCACCCGCGGGGGCAATCAGCCCCAGCATTTT. The chain couples TRBV19 to TRBJ1-5; unclear D gene. The CDR3 extends over 12 amino acids. Germline-derived CDR1 and CDR2 are LNHDA and SQIVND (reference sequence). Trimming pared 10 bases from V and 2 bases from J, leaving 9 bases between.

This clone was detected a few times. Other nucleotide sequences from this sample produce the same CDR3. This chain connects TRBV9 to TRBJ2-7; 10 positions match TRBD2. Germline V CDR1 and CDR2: SGDLS, YYNGEE. J was trimmed by 3 bases and V by 4 bases; bases with no gene match: 4. The CDR3 totals 14 residues. As DNA, the CDR3 is TGTGCCAGCAGCCCACGGACTAGCGGCTACGAGCAGTACTTC. It encodes CASSPRTSGYEQYF.

J is TRBJ2-2 and V is TRBV5-1; 10 bases agree with TRBD1. The CDR3 has 14 residues. Germline V gene data show CDR1 as SGHRS and CDR2 as YFSETQ. Trimming at V came to 4 bases and at J to 6 bases, leaving 3 bases not matched to a gene. The CDR3 loop reads CASSGQGGAGELFF. The CDR3 coding sequence is TGCGCCAGCAGCGGACAGGGGGGCGCCGGGGAGCTGTTTTTT.

The J gene is TRBJ2-7, the V gene TRBV15; TRBD2 is a possible D gene (5 bases). The CDR3 sequence is 15 residues long. With 0 bases removed from V and 4 bases from J, the gap between germline ends came to 13 bases. Germline V gene lookup returns CDR1 LNHNV and CDR2 YYDKDF (reference sequence). CDR3 nucleotide sequence: TGTGCCACCAGCAGAGATTCCGGGGTTAGGTACGAGCAGTACTTC. Translating it yields CATSRDSGVRYEQYF.

The V gene is TRBV7-8, the J gene TRBJ2-2; D is ambiguous. CDR1 is SGHVS and CDR2 is FQNEAQ in the germline V gene. This CDR3 spans 14 amino acids. V lost 2 bases and J 5 bases, leaving 9 bases between the germline ends. The CDR3 region is CASSLFSGTGELFF. The CDR3 nucleotides are TGTGCCAGCAGCTTATTTTCCGGGACCGGGGAGCTGTTTTTT.

The chain is built from TRBV27 and TRBJ1-1, with D perhaps TRBD1 (5 bases). Germline V CDR1 and CDR2: MNHEY, SMNVEV (reference sequence). The CDR3 extends over 13 amino acids. V lost 2 bases to trimming and J lost 4 bases, with 8 bases between them. The CDR3 DNA sequence: TGTGCCAGCAGTTTAGGAGGGGCCACTGAAGCTTTCTTT. It is translated as CASSLGGATEAFF.

This chain connects TRBV14 to TRBJ2-5, with 10 bases that match TRBD1. CDR3 length: 14 amino acids. Germline CDR1 SGHDN, CDR2 FVKESK. V shed 4 bases, J shed 5 bases, and the junction held 4 bases outside the gene matches. The CDR3: CASSRDRGPETQYF. In DNA form, the CDR3 reads TGTGCCAGCAGCCGCGACAGGGGGCCGGAGACCCAGTACTTC.

The gene calls are TRBV7-6 and TRBJ1-1, with unresolved D. Trimming cost V 3 bases and J 1 base, with 6 bases left between them. Germline CDR1 is SGHVS and CDR2 is FNYEAQ. CDR3 length: 13 residues. CDR3 nucleotides: TGTGCCAGCAGCTTCGGGTGGAACACTGAAGCTTTCTTT. Translated: CASSFGWNTEAFF.

The chain uses TRBV11-1 and TRBJ2-1; 7 bases agree with TRBD2. There are 13 residues in the CDR3. The V gene's germline CDR1 is SGHAT and CDR2 FQDESV (reference sequence). J gave up 7 bases and V 7 bases, and 7 bases lay outside the gene matches. CDR3 sequence reads: CASMPEAGNEQFF. The CDR3, as DNA: TGTGCCAGCATGCCCGAAGCGGGAAATGAGCAGTTCTTC.

V usage is TRBV7-9 and J usage is TRBJ2-3; D is perhaps TRBD1 or TRBD2 (5 bases each). The V gene lost 7 bases and the J gene lost 2 bases, with 13 bases spanning the gap. The CDR3 sequence is 14 residues long. The germline gives CDR1 SEHNR, CDR2 FQNEAQ (reference sequence). The CDR3 region is CASTPGPSTDTQYF. CDR3 nucleotides: TGTGCCAGCACCCCGGGACCATCCACAGATACGCAGTATTTT.

V gene TRBV15 combines with J gene TRBJ2-5, with 7 bases that match TRBD1. V shed 2 bases and J 1 base; nucleotides not matched to a gene: 7. CDR3 length equals 16 residues. CDR1 is LNHNV and CDR2 is YYDKDF in the germline V gene (reference sequence). The CDR3 is CATSRSATGPQETQYF. CDR3 nucleotides: TGTGCCACCAGCAGATCCGCGACAGGGCCCCAAGAGACCCAGTACTTC. Full variable domain (remainder filled in from reference TRBV15 and TRBJ2-5): DAMVIQNPRYQVTQFGKPVTLSCSQTLNHNVMYWYQQKSSQAPKLLFHYYDKDFNNEADTPDNFQSRRPNTSFCFLDIRSPGLGDTAMYLCATSRSATGPQETQYFGPGTRLLVL.

The chain uses TRBV3-1 (or the pseudogene TRBV3-2) and TRBJ2-7, with D uncertain. This CDR3 contains 12 residues. Germline V CDR1 and CDR2: LGHDT, YNNKEL (reference sequence). Trimming took 2 bases from V and 6 from J, leaving 8 bases between them. The CDR3 spells CASSQTAIEQYF. Written as DNA, the CDR3 is TGTGCCAGCAGCCAAACGGCTATCGAGCAGTACTTC.

The genes are TRBV18 and TRBJ1-5, with 7 bases fitting TRBD1. Germline CDR1 is KGHSH and CDR2 is LQKENI. V dropped 2 bases and J dropped 5; count of bases not matched to a gene: 0. The CDR3 length is 13 residues. The CDR3 loop is CASSPGQDQPQHF. The DNA for the CDR3 is TGTGCCAGCTCACCAGGACAGGATCAGCCCCAGCATTTT.

CDR3 nucleotides: TGCAGCGCTGGAGGGGGAGGGGAAAAACTGTTTTTT. This translates into CSAGGGGEKLFF. The chain links TRBV29-1 to TRBJ1-4; D is possibly TRBD1 (6 bases). The V and J ends lost 7 bases and 8 bases respectively, with 14 bases between them. Germline CDR1 is SQVTM and CDR2 is ANQGSEA. The CDR3 contains 12 residues.

The V and J genes are TRBV6-2 or TRBV6-3 and TRBJ1-5, with unresolved D. The CDR3 covers 15 residues. V gave up 2 bases and J gave up 2 bases, with 10 bases separating them. Germline CDR1 reads MNHEY; CDR2 reads SVGEGT. The CDR3 region is CASSYEGEGNQPQHF. The CDR3 nucleotides read TGTGCCAGCAGTTACGAGGGAGAGGGCAATCAGCCCCAGCATTTT.

The genes are TRBV11-1 and TRBJ2-2; the match to TRBD1 covers 9 bases. Germline V CDR1 and CDR2: SGHAT, FQDESV (reference sequence). The CDR3 has 15 amino acids. V was clipped by 6 bases and J by 4 bases; unmatched bases: 6. The CDR3 sequence: CASRDDRGGTGELFF. Here the CDR3 DNA reads TGTGCCAGCAGAGACGACAGGGGGGGCACCGGGGAGCTGTTTTTT.

The rearrangement uses TRBV2 and TRBJ1-1; the D gene is possibly TRBD1 (5 bases). The CDR3 has 12 residues. Trimming shortened V by 5 bases and J by 7 bases, and 11 bases separated the two germline ends. Germline CDR1 is SNHLY and CDR2 is FYNNEI. The CDR3 DNA reads TGTGCCAGCAGTAGGGGCCCGCTTGAAGCTTTCTTT. This gives the protein CASSRGPLEAFF.

The rearrangement joins TRBV24-1 to TRBJ2-1; 8 bases agree with TRBD2. Germline values: CDR1 KGHDR, CDR2 SFDVKD. This CDR3 has 15 residues. V was pared by 5 bases and J by 7 bases, with 9 bases of the junction left unmatched. The CDR3 sequence is CATSGNGRATNEQFF. In DNA, the CDR3 is TGTGCCACCAGTGGGAACGGGAGGGCCACGAATGAGCAGTTCTTC.

As concerns this clone: Relative to the germline gene, one junction end is altered; a read error may explain this. This rearrangement joins TRBV28 to TRBJ2-5; tentative D call: TRBD2 (5 bases). CDR3 size: 15 residues. Germline CDR1 is MDHEN and CDR2 is SYDVKM. The CDR3 sequence: CARSLSPGSEETQYF. The CDR3 nucleotides read TGTGCCAGGAGTTTATCCCCGGGATCTGAAGAGACCCAGTACTTC.

The chain joins TRBV7-2 to TRBJ2-3; 7 nucleotides align to TRBD1. The junction had 8 bases not matched to a gene; V was cut back by 2 bases and J by 6 bases. The V gene's germline CDR1 is SGHTA and CDR2 FQGNSA. The CDR3 extends over 15 amino acids. The CDR3 is CASSLFKVRGDTQYF. The CDR3 DNA reads TGTGCCAGCAGCTTATTTAAGGTCAGGGGGGATACGCAGTATTTT. Full variable domain (rest looked up from reference TRBV7-2 and TRBJ2-3): GAGVSQSPSNKVTEKGKDVELRCDPISGHTALYWYRQSLGQGLEFLIYFQGNSAPDKSGLPSDRFSAERTGGSVSTLTIQRTQQEDSAVYLCASSLFKVRGDTQYFGPGTRLTVL.

The gene calls are TRBV9 and TRBJ2-5; TRBD1 matches 7 bases. V shed 4 bases and J 5 bases; nucleotides not matched to a gene: 5. From germline, CDR1 is SGDLS and CDR2 YYNGEE. This CDR3 is 13 amino acids long. The CDR3 bases are TGTGCCAGCAGCCAGGGGGTATCGGAGACCCAGTACTTC. Protein product: CASSQGVSETQYF.